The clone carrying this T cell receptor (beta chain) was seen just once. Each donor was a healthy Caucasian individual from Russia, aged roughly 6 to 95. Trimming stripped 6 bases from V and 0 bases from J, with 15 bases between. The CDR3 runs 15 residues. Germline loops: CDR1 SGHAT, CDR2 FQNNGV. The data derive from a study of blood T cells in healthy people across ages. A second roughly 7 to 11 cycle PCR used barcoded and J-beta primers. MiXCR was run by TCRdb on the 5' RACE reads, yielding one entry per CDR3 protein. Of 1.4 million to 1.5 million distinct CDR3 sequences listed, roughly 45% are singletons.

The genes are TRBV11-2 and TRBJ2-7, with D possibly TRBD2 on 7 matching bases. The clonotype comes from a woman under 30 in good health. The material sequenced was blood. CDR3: CASRHGGGPSYEQYF. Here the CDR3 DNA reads TGTGCCAGCAGGCATGGGGGGGGGCCCTCCTACGAGCAGTACTTC.